The 15 T cell receptor beta chains given below trace back to one sample, sequenced in a study of blood T cell repertoires in COVID-19. Clones were read by immunoSEQ multiplex PCR, and TCRdb kept only the in-frame ones, dropping some. The sample lists about 330,000 clones, about 82% occurring once. Sequencing used peripheral blood. The receptors were gathered from a woman aged 45 to 65 with acute or convalescent COVID-19.

V is TRBV3-1 (or the pseudogene TRBV3-2) and J is TRBJ1-3, with 12 bases aligning to TRBD1. Germline CDR1 reads LGHDT; CDR2 reads YNNKEL (reference sequence). This CDR3 comprises 17 residues. The J segment lost 1 base and the V segment lost 6 bases, leaving 7 bases of the junction unmatched. CDR3 region: CASRRGQGAFSGNTIYF. CDR3 bases: TGTGCCAGCAGGAGGGGACAGGGGGCTTTTTCTGGAAACACCATATATTTT.

V and J are TRBV2 and TRBJ1-1; possibly TRBD1 for D (6 bases). This CDR3 comprises 16 residues. Between the trimmed V and J ends, which lost 6 bases and 1 base, there was a span of 18 bases. Looked up from germline, CDR1 is SNHLY and CDR2 is FYNNEI. CDR3 sequence reads: CASRNGPYRENTEAFF. The CDR3 DNA follows: TGTGCCAGCAGGAATGGGCCTTACAGGGAGAACACTGAAGCTTTCTTT.

The CDR3 loop reads CSASVSTGQRYGYTF. CDR3 coding DNA: TGCAGTGCTAGTGTTTCTACGGGACAGCGCTATGGCTACACCTTC. The J gene is TRBJ1-2, the V gene TRBV20-1; TRBD1 matches at 7 bases. This CDR3 spans 15 amino acids. The V and J ends lost 3 bases and 4 bases, in that order; junction bases with no gene match: 11. Germline assignment: CDR1 DFQATT and CDR2 SNEGSKA (reference sequence).

V and J are TRBV25-1 and TRBJ2-5; possible D gene TRBD1, 6 bases. The CDR3 has 13 amino acids. Germline V gene sequence: CDR1 MGHDK, CDR2 SYGVNS. The ends were cut back, 5 bases at V and 2 bases at J, with 9 bases in the middle. The CDR3 reads CASSPDRQETQYF. The CDR3 nucleotides are TGTGCCAGCAGTCCCGACAGGCAAGAGACCCAGTACTTC.

The chain uses TRBV7-2 and TRBJ2-7, with D possibly TRBD2 on 7 matching bases. The CDR3 extends over 16 amino acids. Trimming cost V 1 base and J 0 bases, with 13 bases left between them. CDR1 and CDR2 from the germline V gene are SGHTA and FQGNSA. The CDR3 region has the DNA TGTGCCAGCAGCTTAGTGGGAGGGGGAAGCTCCTACGAGCAGTACTTC. Amino acid sequence: CASSLVGGGSSYEQYF.

This chain connects TRBV27 to TRBJ2-7, with TRBD2 matching over 7 bases. Germline CDR1 MNHEY, CDR2 SMNVEV (reference sequence). J lost 3 bases, V lost 4 bases, and 12 bases had no gene match. The length of the CDR3 is 16 residues. CDR3 DNA sequence: TGTGCCAGCAGTTCCCCCTGGGGCGGGAGCTTCTACGAGCAGTACTTC. Its translation is CASSSPWGGSFYEQYF.

This clone showed up just a few times. The gene calls are TRBV29-1 and TRBJ1-6, with TRBD1 identical over 10 bases. Germline V gene data show CDR1 as SQVTM and CDR2 as ANQGSEA. Trimming took 6 bases from V and 10 from J; bases not matched to a gene: 9. This CDR3 spans 14 amino acids. CDR3 amino acids: CSVASGTGESPLHF. CDR3 coding DNA: TGCAGCGTAGCTTCCGGGACAGGGGAGTCACCCCTCCACTTT.

The J gene is TRBJ1-6, the V gene TRBV30; possibly TRBD1 for D (6 bases). V was shortened by 2 bases and J by 7 bases, with 15 bases between the two germline ends. The CDR3 covers 15 residues. Germline loops: CDR1 GTSNPN, CDR2 SVGIG (reference sequence). In nucleotides, the CDR3 is TGTGCCTGGAGTAGACCACTCCAGGGGAATTCACCCCTCCACTTT. Protein product: CAWSRPLQGNSPLHF.

This clone was observed once. The chain couples TRBV6-4 to TRBJ2-2; D ambiguous. The CDR3 extends over 18 amino acids. V lost 0 bases to trimming and J lost 4 bases, with 18 bases between them. From germline, CDR1 is MRHNA and CDR2 SNTAGT. The CDR3 region is CASSDSGLSERVTGELFF. Here the CDR3 DNA reads TGTGCCAGCAGTGACTCAGGCCTAAGCGAACGGGTCACCGGGGAGCTGTTTTTT.

This clone was counted a single time. For the CDR3, the DNA is TGTGCCAGCAGCTTCTTGAGCACAGACTACGAGCAGTACTTC. It codes for CASSFLSTDYEQYF. The V call is TRBV13, the J call TRBJ2-7; D remains ambiguous. Germline V gives CDR1 PRHDT, CDR2 FYEKMQ (reference sequence). The CDR3 is made up of 14 amino acids. Trimming left V 3 bases short and J 3 bases short, with 12 bases between.

The V and J genes are TRBV5-1 and TRBJ1-2, with 7 positions matching TRBD1. With V trimmed by 5 bases and J by 4 bases, 8 bases remained unmatched. In germline, CDR1 is SGHRS, CDR2 YFSETQ. This CDR3 has 14 amino acids. The CDR3 bases are TGCGCCAGCAGGCCCGGGACAGACGTCTATGGCTACACCTTC. The encoded protein is CASRPGTDVYGYTF.

The rearrangement uses TRBV3-1 (or the pseudogene TRBV3-2) and TRBJ2-3; maybe TRBD2 (6 bases). This CDR3 has 16 residues. Germline lookup yields CDR1 LGHDT and CDR2 YNNKEL (reference sequence). V gave up 3 bases and J gave up 5 bases, with 18 bases separating them. The CDR3 is CASSHYYRERRDTQYF. The CDR3 nucleotides are TGTGCCAGCAGCCACTATTACCGGGAGAGGCGAGATACGCAGTATTTT.

The chain is built from TRBV7-6 and TRBJ1-5; D might be TRBD1 (5 bases). V lost 1 base and J lost 3, with 19 bases in between. The CDR3 has 18 residues. The germline V gene encodes CDR1 SGHVS and CDR2 FNYEAQ. CDR3 region: CASSLVPMGQSNNQPQHF. The CDR3, as DNA: TGTGCCAGCAGCTTAGTTCCAATGGGGCAGTCTAACAATCAGCCCCAGCATTTT.

The genes are TRBV4-2 and TRBJ1-1; 7 positions agree with TRBD1. This CDR3 contains 17 residues. Germline V gene sequence: CDR1 LGHNA, CDR2 YNFKEQ. Germline trimming cut 1 base from V and 8 bases from J; bases unmatched to any gene: 16. In DNA, the CDR3 is TGTGCCAGCAGCCAAGTACGGACAGGTTACTCCGCGGGGGAAGCTTTCTTT. Protein: CASSQVRTGYSAGEAFF.

The chain uses TRBV18 and TRBJ1-6, with a tentative D call TRBD1 (5 bases). This CDR3 region has 15 residues. Trimming cost V 3 bases and J 5 bases, with 11 bases left between them. CDR1 is KGHSH and CDR2 is LQKENI in the germline V gene. In DNA, the CDR3 is TGTGCCAGCTCACCGGGCAGGGTGGATAATTCACCCCTCCACTTT. Protein: CASSPGRVDNSPLHF.